This TCR beta chain was recorded in a study of cytomegalovirus exposure and HLA in healthy donors. Primers included in the PCR were 60 Vbeta and 13 Jbeta primers. This table comes from immunoSEQ multiplex PCR, and its TCRdb copy is limited to in-frame clones, with some not included. The data show 98,000 or so clones, around 77% seen once. Germline V gene lookup returns CDR1 SGHVS and CDR2 FQNEAQ. This CDR3 is built from 16 residues. V shed 3 bases, J shed 4 bases, and the junction held 8 bases outside the gene matches. Sequencing was done on a sample of PBMCs. V gene TRBV7-8 combines with J gene TRBJ2-3; 9 nucleotides align to TRBD2. This sequence originates from a female donor in good health and CMV-seronegative. CDR3 nucleotide sequence: TGTGCCAGCAGCTTTTCGCGGGGGGGCTTGGCAGATACGCAGTATTTT. This sequence encodes CASSFSRGGLADTQYF.